The 13 T cell receptor beta chains below all came from one sample that was sequenced in a study of cytomegalovirus exposure and HLA in healthy donors. This table comes from immunoSEQ multiplex PCR, and its TCRdb copy is limited to in-frame clones, with some not included. The table shows roughly 120,000 clones, with 86% occurring only once. The sequenced material came from PBMCs. The receptors shown here come from a man aged 18 to 29 in good health and CMV-seronegative.

In nucleotides, the CDR3 is TGTGCCAGTAGACCATCTCCGGGACAGGGCCACAGCTATGGCTACACCTTC. Its protein product is CASRPSPGQGHSYGYTF. V is TRBV19 and J is TRBJ1-2; 9 bases are a match to TRBD1. Germline loops: CDR1 LNHDA, CDR2 SQIVND (reference sequence). The J segment lost 4 bases and the V segment lost 6 bases, leaving 15 bases of the junction unmatched. This CDR3 region has 17 residues.

The genes are TRBV7-2 and TRBJ2-1; TRBD1 aligns across 11 bases. After removal of 6 bases from V and 8 bases from J, the junction contained 6 bases not matched to a gene. The CDR3 sequence is 14 residues long. CDR1 and CDR2 (germline): SGHTA, FQGNSA. The CDR3 nucleotides are TGTGCCAGCAGATGGGACAGGGGGAGTGATGAGCAGTTCTTC. This sequence encodes CASRWDRGSDEQFF.

This chain connects TRBV2 to TRBJ1-2; D is ambiguous. The CDR3 consists of 13 residues. V lost 8 bases and J lost 9, with 19 bases in between. The germline V gene has CDR1 SNHLY and CDR2 FYNNEI. DNA of the CDR3: TGTGCCAGCCGACGGGGATACGGGGAGAGCTACACCTTC. Translation gives CASRRGYGESYTF.

This sequence joins TRBV6-4 and TRBJ1-2; 10 nucleotides line up with TRBD1. The V gene's germline CDR1 is MRHNA and CDR2 SNTAGT. The junction had 9 bases not matched to a gene; V was cut back by 6 bases and J by 5 bases. The CDR3 sequence is 15 residues long. This chain's CDR3 is CASRERDRGFYGYTF. The CDR3 DNA follows: TGTGCCAGCAGGGAGAGGGACAGGGGATTTTATGGCTACACCTTC.

The J gene is TRBJ2-7, the V gene TRBV30; 10 nucleotides align to TRBD1. CDR1 and CDR2 from the germline V gene are GTSNPN and SVGIG (reference sequence). The CDR3 has 14 residues. The V and J ends lost 6 bases and 5 bases, in that order; junction bases with no gene match: 10. The CDR3 reads CACPYRDRGHEQYF. The CDR3 bases are TGTGCCTGTCCCTACCGGGACAGGGGCCACGAGCAGTACTTC.

V and J are TRBV5-4 and TRBJ2-1; 13 bases are a match to TRBD2. V trimming: 4 bases; J trimming: 8 bases; junction bases outside the gene matches: 6. CDR1 is SGHNT and CDR2 is YYREEE in the germline V gene (reference sequence). The CDR3 extends over 15 amino acids. The CDR3 region has the DNA TGTGCCAGCAGCCCGGGACTAGCGGGACAGGATGAGCAGTTCTTC. This translates into CASSPGLAGQDEQFF.

This clone was seen a single time. The chain recombines TRBV30 with TRBJ2-2; D is unclear. Trimming left V 7 bases short and J 6 bases short, with 15 bases between. The CDR3 extends over 13 amino acids. CDR1 is GTSNPN, CDR2 SVGIG, per germline (reference sequence). CDR3 nucleotides: TGTGCCTCGAAAGTACGAACGGCCGGGGAGCTGTTTTTT. Protein product: CASKVRTAGELFF.

The chain employs TRBV6-4 and TRBJ2-1, with 8 bases that match TRBD2. The CDR3 spans 20 residues. Germline V gene sequence: CDR1 MRHNA, CDR2 SNTAGT. Trimming took 3 bases from V and 0 from J; bases not matched to a gene: 16. CDR3 sequence reads: CASSEGLVVGGRPSYNEQFF. The CDR3 DNA reads as TGTGCCAGCAGTGAGGGCTTGGTAGTTGGCGGGAGGCCCTCCTACAATGAGCAGTTCTTC.

This clone has only one observation. The chain joins TRBV2 to TRBJ1-6; D might be TRBD1 (6 bases). The CDR3 consists of 14 residues. V was pared by 2 bases and J by 7 bases, with 9 bases between. Looked up from germline, CDR1 is SNHLY and CDR2 is FYNNEI. The CDR3 loop reads CASSERQGNSPLHF. For the CDR3, the DNA is TGTGCCAGCAGTGAACGGCAGGGGAATTCACCCCTCCACTTT.

V gene TRBV11-2 combines with J gene TRBJ2-3; maybe TRBD1 (5 bases). Trimming removed 4 bases at V and 4 bases at J, with 12 bases between. The CDR3 totals 14 residues. Per the germline V gene, CDR1 is SGHAT and CDR2 is FQNNGV. The CDR3 spells CASSYAGISDTQYF. DNA of the CDR3: TGTGCCAGCAGCTATGCAGGGATTTCAGATACGCAGTATTTT.

Concerning this clone itself: At the DNA level, this CDR3 is encoded by other sequences in the same sample as well. The chain joins TRBV5-4 to TRBJ1-3; a weak D match, TRBD1 (5 bases). Germline CDR1 SGHNT, CDR2 YYREEE (reference sequence). V gave up 2 bases and J gave up 4 bases, with 10 bases separating them. This CDR3 spans 14 amino acids. The DNA for the CDR3 is TGTGCCAGCAGCTTTACTGGGGCCGGAAACACCATATATTTT. Translated, it gives CASSFTGAGNTIYF.

V and J are TRBV9 and TRBJ2-5; 11 nucleotides line up with TRBD1. Unmatched junction bases numbered 6, after V lost 3 bases and J lost 5 bases. CDR1 is SGDLS and CDR2 is YYNGEE in the germline V gene. This CDR3 region has 15 residues. The CDR3 region has the DNA TGTGCCAGCAGCGCCGGGACAGGGGGGGTTGAGACCCAGTACTTC. It yields the protein CASSAGTGGVETQYF.

This sequence joins TRBV12-5 and TRBJ2-5; 14 nucleotides line up with TRBD2. The CDR3 sequence is 23 residues long. Germline assignment: CDR1 LGHNT and CDR2 FRNRAP. V shed 0 bases and J 1 base; nucleotides not matched to a gene: 19. CDR3 bases: TGTGCTAGTGGTTTGGTAGGGCGACTAGCGGGGGGGGAGGGGCGGCCCTCCCAAGAGACCCAGTACTTC. It translates to CASGLVGRLAGGEGRPSQETQYF.